Described below is a single T cell receptor beta chain sequence and its context. This table comes from immunoSEQ multiplex PCR, and its TCRdb copy is limited to in-frame clones, with some not included. The sample yields under 600,000 clones, nearly 80% seen once. With 4 bases removed from V and 1 base from J, the gap between germline ends came to 7 bases. CDR3 length: 13 residues. In germline, CDR1 is KGHSH, CDR2 LQKENI. This sample is drawn from a study of shared clonotypes between healthy human individuals. This TCR came from a woman in her thirties or forties in good health. Some clones in this sample may be carry-over from other donors' samples. The sample consisted of PBMCs. The chain combines TRBV18 with TRBJ1-1, with a tentative D call TRBD1 (5 bases). The CDR3 DNA follows: TGTGCCAGCTCACGGGACTGGAACACTGAAGCTTTCTTT. Translating it yields CASSRDWNTEAFF.